Below are 19 T cell receptor beta chains sequenced from a single sample in a study of cytomegalovirus exposure and HLA in healthy donors. Primers: 60 Vbeta forward and 13 Jbeta reverse. Some clones are missing from TCRdb's copy, which holds only in-frame ones; the method was immunoSEQ multiplex PCR. The sample holds 40,000 or so clones, over 60% seen once. The material sequenced was PBMCs. All receptors derive from a man between 35 and 55 years old in good health and CMV-seronegative.

V and J are TRBV2 and TRBJ1-4; D call uncertain. Trimming pared 7 bases from V and 5 bases from J, leaving 14 bases between. The germline CDR1 and CDR2 sequences are SNHLY and FYNNEI. The CDR3 loop spans 14 amino acids. The CDR3 DNA follows: TGTGCCAGCAAAAACGGGATTCAAAATGAAAAACTGTTTTTT. Its translation is CASKNGIQNEKLFF.

This clone is a singleton in its sample. The chain couples TRBV4-3 to TRBJ2-3; 14 bases align to TRBD2. CDR1 is LGHNA, CDR2 YSLEER, per germline. V was clipped by 1 base and J by 7 bases; unmatched bases: 10. The CDR3 is made up of 18 amino acids. CDR3 nucleotide sequence: TGCGCCAGCAGCCAAGGGAAGCCGGGACTAGCGGGGGTGAATACGCAGTATTTT. Its protein is CASSQGKPGLAGVNTQYF.

This clone was observed a handful of times. The chain is built from TRBV30 and TRBJ1-2, with D possibly matching TRBD1 (6 bases). This CDR3 spans 14 amino acids. Germline-derived CDR1 and CDR2 are GTSNPN and SVGIG (reference sequence). With 0 bases removed from V and 5 bases from J, the gap between germline ends came to 13 bases. The DNA of the CDR3 is TGTGCCTGGAGTGTACAACAGGGTCAGTATGGCTACACCTTC. Translating it yields CAWSVQQGQYGYTF. The entire variable domain, with the rest obtained from reference TRBV30 and TRBJ1-2, is as follows: SQTIHQWPATLVQPVGSPLSLECTVEGTSNPNLYWYRQAAGRGLQLLFYSVGIGQISSEVPQNLSASRPQDRQFILSSKKLLLSDSGFYLCAWSVQQGQYGYTFGSGTRLTVV.

This CDR3 is CASSQFFGRSDTQYF. Here the CDR3 DNA reads TGTGCCAGCAGCCAGTTTTTCGGGAGGTCAGATACGCAGTATTTT. This sequence joins TRBV14 and TRBJ2-3; 7 nucleotides agree with TRBD2. CDR1 is SGHDN, CDR2 FVKESK, per germline. V shed 3 bases and J 4 bases; nucleotides not matched to a gene: 7. The CDR3 loop spans 15 amino acids.

This rearrangement joins TRBV4-2 to TRBJ2-7; TRBD2 agrees at 13 bases. This CDR3 spans 15 amino acids. Germline V CDR1 and CDR2: LGHNA, YNFKEQ. The V gene end was trimmed by 3 bases and the J gene end by 5 bases; junction bases not matched to a gene: 4. The CDR3 coding sequence is TGTGCCAGCAGCCAGTGCGGACTAGCGGGGGACGAGCAGTACTTC. Amino acid sequence: CASSQCGLAGDEQYF.

V is TRBV28 and J is TRBJ2-2; a weak D match, TRBD1 (5 bases). CDR3 length: 13 amino acids. V was trimmed by 2 bases and J by 7 bases, leaving 8 bases between them. Per germline, CDR1 MDHEN and CDR2 SYDVKM. The CDR3 is CASSLKGHGELFF. CDR3 nucleotides: TGTGCCAGCAGTTTAAAAGGACACGGGGAGCTGTTTTTT.

The V and J genes are TRBV2 and TRBJ2-7; TRBD2 matches at 12 bases. The CDR3 covers 16 residues. J lost 4 bases, V lost 10 bases, and 14 bases had no gene match. The germline CDR1 and CDR2 sequences are SNHLY and FYNNEI. In nucleotides, the CDR3 is TGTGCCACCCGACTAGCGGGGGACCTCCTCTCATACGAGCAGTACTTC. Translation: CATRLAGDLLSYEQYF. The full variable domain, in which reference TRBV2 and TRBJ2-7 provide the parts outside the CDR3, is EPEVTQTPSHQVTQMGQEVILRCVPISNHLYFYWYRQILGQKVEFLVSFYNNEISEKSEIFDDQFSVERPDGSNFTLKIRSTKLEDSAMYFCATRLAGDLLSYEQYFGPGTRLTVT.

This clone was seen a few times. The chain joins TRBV6-1 to TRBJ2-1; 7 bases line up with TRBD1. The J segment lost 0 bases and the V segment lost 1 base, leaving 3 bases of the junction unmatched. Germline loops: CDR1 MNHNS, CDR2 SASEGT. There are 16 residues in the CDR3. The CDR3 nucleotides read TGTGCCAGCAGTGAAGGGGCAGGGGGCTCCTACAATGAGCAGTTCTTC. Translated, it gives CASSEGAGGSYNEQFF.

The genes are TRBV9 and TRBJ2-1, with TRBD1 identical over 9 bases. Germline V gene lookup returns CDR1 SGDLS and CDR2 YYNGEE. The CDR3 runs to 14 residues. The V segment lost 4 bases and the J segment 9 bases; nucleotides outside the gene matches: 8. The CDR3 region has the DNA TGTGCCAGCAGCCCCCAGACAGGGGGGACTGAGCAGTTCTTC. It specifies CASSPQTGGTEQFF.

This clone was found once. The V gene is TRBV7-8, the J gene TRBJ1-5; D not certain. CDR3 length: 15 residues. Per the germline V gene, CDR1 is SGHVS and CDR2 is FQNEAQ. The V and J ends lost 0 bases and 11 bases respectively, with 17 bases between them. DNA of the CDR3: TGTGCCAGCAGCTTAGCTCTGACCGGGGAAGGGACCCAGCATTTT. Translating gives CASSLALTGEGTQHF.

This clone was counted once. V is TRBV28 and J is TRBJ2-5; TRBD2 might be the D (5 bases). The V gene's germline CDR1 is MDHEN and CDR2 SYDVKM. Between the trimmed V and J ends, which lost 6 bases and 4 bases, there was a span of 9 bases. The CDR3 is 12 residues long. CDR3 sequence (DNA): TGTGCCAGCAGACGTGCGGGAGAGACCCAGTACTTC. It encodes CASRRAGETQYF.

This clone has only a few counts. The J gene is TRBJ2-5, the V gene TRBV5-8; weak D call: TRBD1 (5 bases). The CDR3 is made up of 14 amino acids. V gave up 2 bases and J gave up 3 bases, with 11 bases separating them. Per germline, CDR1 SGHTS and CDR2 YDEGEE. The CDR3 DNA sequence: TGTGCCAGCAGCTTTGGCAGGGTGGAAGAGACCCAGTACTTC. Translating gives CASSFGRVEETQYF.

This chain joins TRBV28 and TRBJ1-6; D not resolved. The CDR3 runs to 11 residues. CDR1 and CDR2 from the germline V gene are MDHEN and SYDVKM. V lost 6 bases and J 12 bases, leaving 9 bases between the germline ends. CDR3 amino acids: CASSPSEPLHF. The DNA for the CDR3 is TGTGCCAGCAGCCCCTCAGAACCCCTCCACTTT.

This sequence joins TRBV9 and TRBJ2-7; D perhaps matches TRBD2 (5 bases). The CDR3 totals 14 residues. Trimming took 2 bases from V and 4 from J, leaving 13 bases between them. Germline V lookup: CDR1 SGDLS, CDR2 YYNGEE. The CDR3 loop is CASSVAGPQYEQYF. Written as DNA, the CDR3 is TGTGCCAGCAGCGTGGCGGGCCCGCAATACGAGCAGTACTTC.

The chain couples TRBV2 to TRBJ2-3; 9 bases line up with TRBD2. Germline loops: CDR1 SNHLY, CDR2 FYNNEI. After removal of 4 bases from V and 1 base from J, the junction contained 3 bases not matched to a gene. The CDR3 has 15 residues. Here the CDR3 DNA reads TGTGCCAGCAGTGCGGCGGGGGGGGGCACAGATACGCAGTATTTT. Translating gives CASSAAGGGTDTQYF. Full variable domain (remainder filled in from reference TRBV2 and TRBJ2-3): EPEVTQTPSHQVTQMGQEVILRCVPISNHLYFYWYRQILGQKVEFLVSFYNNEISEKSEIFDDQFSVERPDGSNFTLKIRSTKLEDSAMYFCASSAAGGGTDTQYFGPGTRLTVL.

The chain uses TRBV7-8 and TRBJ1-2; TRBD1 matches at 10 bases. After removal of 4 bases from V and 3 bases from J, the junction contained 11 bases not matched to a gene. Germline lookup yields CDR1 SGHVS and CDR2 FQNEAQ. This CDR3 contains 17 residues. The CDR3 region has the DNA TGTGCCAGCAGCTCCTCCGGGACAGGGGTTATCGACTATGGCTACACCTTC. This codes for CASSSSGTGVIDYGYTF.

The chain joins TRBV30 to TRBJ2-7; TRBD1 matches 7 bases. Germline values: CDR1 GTSNPN, CDR2 SVGIG (reference sequence). The V and J ends lost 0 bases and 6 bases, in that order; junction bases with no gene match: 5. The CDR3 is 13 residues long. Written as DNA, the CDR3 is TGTGCCTGGAGTGTTATGAGGGGGCTCGAGCAGTACTTC. Translated: CAWSVMRGLEQYF.

V usage is TRBV30 and J usage is TRBJ1-4, with 8 bases aligning to TRBD1. Germline values: CDR1 GTSNPN, CDR2 SVGIG (reference sequence). The V and J ends lost 3 bases and 8 bases, in that order; junction bases with no gene match: 8. The CDR3 is made up of 14 amino acids. CDR3 amino acids: CAWRVTGGREKLFF. The CDR3 DNA is TGTGCCTGGAGGGTCACAGGGGGGAGAGAAAAACTGTTTTTT.

The chain carries TRBV7-2 and TRBJ1-2, with no clear D. Germline loops: CDR1 SGHTA, CDR2 FQGNSA. Trimming removed 5 bases at V and 7 bases at J, with 11 bases between. The CDR3 runs to 12 residues. CDR3 nucleotides: TGTGCCAGCAGCGCGGACTCCTCTGGCTACACCTTC. Encoded protein: CASSADSSGYTF.